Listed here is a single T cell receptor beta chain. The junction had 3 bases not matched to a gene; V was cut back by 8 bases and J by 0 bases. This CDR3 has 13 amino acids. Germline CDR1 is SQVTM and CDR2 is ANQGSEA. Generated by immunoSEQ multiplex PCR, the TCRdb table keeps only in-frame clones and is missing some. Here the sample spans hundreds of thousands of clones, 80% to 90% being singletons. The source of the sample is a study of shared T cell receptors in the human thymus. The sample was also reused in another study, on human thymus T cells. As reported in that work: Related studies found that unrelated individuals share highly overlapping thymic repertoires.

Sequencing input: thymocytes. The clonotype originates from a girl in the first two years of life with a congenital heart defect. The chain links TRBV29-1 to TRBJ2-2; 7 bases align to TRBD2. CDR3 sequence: CSPGGANTGELFF. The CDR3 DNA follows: TGCAGCCCGGGGGGTGCGAACACCGGGGAGCTGTTTTTT.